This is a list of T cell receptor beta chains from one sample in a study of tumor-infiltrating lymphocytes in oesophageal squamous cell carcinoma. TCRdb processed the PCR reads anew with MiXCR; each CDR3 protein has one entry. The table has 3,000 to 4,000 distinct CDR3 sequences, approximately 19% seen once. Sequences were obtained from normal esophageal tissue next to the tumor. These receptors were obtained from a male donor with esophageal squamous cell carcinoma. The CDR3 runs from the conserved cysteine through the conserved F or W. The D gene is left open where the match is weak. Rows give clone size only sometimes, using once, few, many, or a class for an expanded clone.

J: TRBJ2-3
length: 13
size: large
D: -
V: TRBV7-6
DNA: TGTGCCAGCAGCCGACCTTCGGGGGATACGCAGTATTTT
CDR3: CASSRPSGDTQYF

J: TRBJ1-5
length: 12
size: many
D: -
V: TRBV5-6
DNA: TGTGCCAGCAGCTTGAGGAGCAGCCCCCAGCATTTT
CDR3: CASSLRSSPQHF

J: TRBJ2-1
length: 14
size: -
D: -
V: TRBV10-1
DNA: TGCGCCAGCACCACGGGACACTTACGGGGCGAGCAGTTCTTC
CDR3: CASTTGHLRGEQFF

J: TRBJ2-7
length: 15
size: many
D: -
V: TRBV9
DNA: TGTGCCAGCAGCCCCCGAATGGGGCAGGGGTACGAGCAGTACTTC
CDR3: CASSPRMGQGYEQYF

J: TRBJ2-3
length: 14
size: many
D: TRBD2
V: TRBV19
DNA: TGTGCCAGTAGTATAGTTGGGGGGGAAGATACGCAGTATTTT
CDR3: CASSIVGGEDTQYF

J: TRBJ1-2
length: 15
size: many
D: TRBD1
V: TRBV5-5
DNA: TGTGCCAGCAGCTTGGAGGGACAGGGCTACTATGGCTACACCTTC
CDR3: CASSLEGQGYYGYTF

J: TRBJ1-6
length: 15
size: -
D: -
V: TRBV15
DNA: TGTGCCACCAGCTTAGACAGCTCCTATAATTCACCCCTCCACTTC
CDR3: CATSLDSSYNSPLHF

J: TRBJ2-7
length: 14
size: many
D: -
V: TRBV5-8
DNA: TGTGCCAGCAGCTCAGACAGGAACTCCTACGAGCAGTACTTC
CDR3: CASSSDRNSYEQYF

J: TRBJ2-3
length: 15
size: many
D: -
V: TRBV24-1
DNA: TGTGCCACCAGTGATTTATGGGACAGCACAGATACGCAGTATTTT
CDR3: CATSDLWDSTDTQYF

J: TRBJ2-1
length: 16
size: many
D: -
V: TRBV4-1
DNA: TGCGCCAGCAGCCAGGACGCCAGCGGCTCCTACAATGAGCAGTTCTTC
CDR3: CASSQDASGSYNEQFF

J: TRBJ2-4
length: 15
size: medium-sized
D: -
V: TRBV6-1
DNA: TGTGCCAGCAGTTCAGGCGATCTAGCCAAAAACATTCAGTACTTC
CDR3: CASSSGDLAKNIQYF

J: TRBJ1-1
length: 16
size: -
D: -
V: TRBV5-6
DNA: TGTGCCAGCAGCCCACCGGCCAGGGGCACGAACACTGAAGCTTTCTTT
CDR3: CASSPPARGTNTEAFF

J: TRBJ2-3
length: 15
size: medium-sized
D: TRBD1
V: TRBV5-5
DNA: TGTGCCAGCAGCTGGACAGGGGGCCTCACAGATACGCAGTATTTT
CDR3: CASSWTGGLTDTQYF

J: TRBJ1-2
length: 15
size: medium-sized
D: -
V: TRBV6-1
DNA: TGTGCCAGCAGTGGGTCCAGGAACTATAACTATGGCTACACCTTC
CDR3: CASSGSRNYNYGYTF

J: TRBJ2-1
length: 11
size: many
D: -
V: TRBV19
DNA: TGTGCCACCGGTTGGTACAATGAGCAGTTCTTC
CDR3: CATGWYNEQFF

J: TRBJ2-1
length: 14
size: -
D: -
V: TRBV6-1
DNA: TGTGCCAGCAGTGAATCTGGGGGAACCCGGGCGGGGAACTTC
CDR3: CASSESGGTRAGNF

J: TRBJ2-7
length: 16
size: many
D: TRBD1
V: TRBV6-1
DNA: TGTGCCAGCGGTAGGGGGCGTCTCTGGCCGGGTGCCGAGCAGTACTTC
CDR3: CASGRGRLWPGAEQYF

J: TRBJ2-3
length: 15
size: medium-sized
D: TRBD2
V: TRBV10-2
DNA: TGCGCCAGCAGTTCGAGCGGGGGGGCCGGAGATACGCAGTATTTT
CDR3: CASSSSGGAGDTQYF

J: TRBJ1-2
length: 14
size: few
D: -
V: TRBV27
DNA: TGTGCCAGCAGTTTAGGGGGGACACCTTATGGCTACACCTTC
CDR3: CASSLGGTPYGYTF

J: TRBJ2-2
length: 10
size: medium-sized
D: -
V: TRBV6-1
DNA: TGTGCCAGCAGGGACGGGGAGCTGTTTTTT
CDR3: CASRDGELFF

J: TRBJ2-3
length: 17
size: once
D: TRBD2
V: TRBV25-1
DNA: TGTGCCAGCAGTGAATCGGGAGGGGGGCGGAACACCGGGGAGCTGTATTTT
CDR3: CASSESGGGRNTGELYF

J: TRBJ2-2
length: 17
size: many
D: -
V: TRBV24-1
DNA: TGTGCCACCAGTGCGATTTCTGGGGGGATGAACACCGGGGAGCTGTTTTTT
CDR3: CATSAISGGMNTGELFF

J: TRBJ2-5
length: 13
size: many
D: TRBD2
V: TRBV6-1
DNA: TGTGCCAGCAGGACGGGGGGGTTCGAGACCCAGTACTTC
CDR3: CASRTGGFETQYF

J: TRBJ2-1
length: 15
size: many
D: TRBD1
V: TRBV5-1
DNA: TGCGCCAGCAGCCCCGGGACAGCCTCCTACAATGAGCAGTTCTTC
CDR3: CASSPGTASYNEQFF

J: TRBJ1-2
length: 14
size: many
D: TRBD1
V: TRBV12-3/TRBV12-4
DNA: TGTGCCAGCAGTTTGGGGCAGGGGGTTGCTGGCTACACCTTC
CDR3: CASSLGQGVAGYTF

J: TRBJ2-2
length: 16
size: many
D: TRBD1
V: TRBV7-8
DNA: TGTGCCAGCAGGCCCGGGACAGGGGGCTCGGCCGGGGAGCTGTTTTTT
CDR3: CASRPGTGGSAGELFF

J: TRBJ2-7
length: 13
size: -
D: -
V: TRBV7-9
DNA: TGTGCCAGCAGCTCCGTCGTGCGAGAGACCCAGGACTTC
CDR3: CASSSVVRETQDF

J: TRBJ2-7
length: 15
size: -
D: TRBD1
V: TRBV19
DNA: TGTGCCAGTACCCCTTCACCCGGGACAGCCTACGAGCAGTACTTC
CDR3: CASTPSPGTAYEQYF

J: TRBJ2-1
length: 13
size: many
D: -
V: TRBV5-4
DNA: TGTGCCAGCAGCTTTGGAAACAGGAATGAGCAGTTCTTC
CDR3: CASSFGNRNEQFF

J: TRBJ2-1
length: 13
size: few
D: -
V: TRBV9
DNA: TGTGCCAGCAGCGTAGTTGGGGCCCGCGAGCAGTTCTTC
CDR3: CASSVVGAREQFF

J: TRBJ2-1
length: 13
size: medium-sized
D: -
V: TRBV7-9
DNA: TGTGCCAGCAGCCGGACGACGGTTTATGAGCAGTTCTTC
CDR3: CASSRTTVYEQFF

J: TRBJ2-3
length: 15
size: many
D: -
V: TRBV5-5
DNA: TGTGCCAGCAGCTTGGCTGGGGGGCCCACAGATACGCAGTATTTT
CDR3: CASSLAGGPTDTQYF

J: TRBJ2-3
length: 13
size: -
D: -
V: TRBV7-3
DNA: TGTGCCAGCAGCCGCCAGGGGGGAGATACGCAGTATTTT
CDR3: CASSRQGGDTQYF